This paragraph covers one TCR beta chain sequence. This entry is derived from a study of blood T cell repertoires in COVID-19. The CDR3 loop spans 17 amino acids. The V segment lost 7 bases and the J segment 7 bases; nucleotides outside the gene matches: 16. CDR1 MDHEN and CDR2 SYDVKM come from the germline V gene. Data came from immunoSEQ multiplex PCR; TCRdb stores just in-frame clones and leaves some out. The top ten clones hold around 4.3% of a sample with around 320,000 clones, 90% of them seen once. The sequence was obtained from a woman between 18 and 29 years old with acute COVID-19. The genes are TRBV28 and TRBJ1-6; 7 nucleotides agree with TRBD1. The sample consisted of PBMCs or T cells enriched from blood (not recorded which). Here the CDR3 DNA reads TGTGCCAGCACCCAACAGACAGGGAGTATAGGGAATTCACCCCTCCACTTT. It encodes CASTQQTGSIGNSPLHF.